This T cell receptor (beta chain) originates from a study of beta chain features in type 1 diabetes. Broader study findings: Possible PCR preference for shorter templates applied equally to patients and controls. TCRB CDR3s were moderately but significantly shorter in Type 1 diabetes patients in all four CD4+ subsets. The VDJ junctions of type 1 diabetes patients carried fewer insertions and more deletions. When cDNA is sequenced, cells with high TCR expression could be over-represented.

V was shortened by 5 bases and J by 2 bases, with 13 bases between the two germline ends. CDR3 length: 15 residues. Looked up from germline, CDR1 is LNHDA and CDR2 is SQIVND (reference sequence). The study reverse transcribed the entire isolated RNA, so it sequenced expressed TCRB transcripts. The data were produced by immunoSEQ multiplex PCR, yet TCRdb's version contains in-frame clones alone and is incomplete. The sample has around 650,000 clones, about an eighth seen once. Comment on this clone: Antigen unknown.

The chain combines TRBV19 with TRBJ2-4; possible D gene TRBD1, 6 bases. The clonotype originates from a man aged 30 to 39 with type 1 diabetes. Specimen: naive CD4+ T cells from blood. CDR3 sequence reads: CASSRAGESKNIQYF. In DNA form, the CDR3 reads TGTGCCAGTAGTCGGGCAGGGGAATCCAAAAACATTCAGTACTTC.